These 31 T cell receptor beta chains came from one sample sequenced in a study of blood T cell repertoires in COVID-19. The table came from immunoSEQ multiplex PCR; TCRdb's copy has only in-frame clones and leaves some out. In the table there are 160,000 or so clones, about four fifths of which are singletons. Specimen: peripheral blood. The receptors stem from a woman aged 55-75 years with COVID-19, enrolled during active disease.

V gene TRBV2 combines with J gene TRBJ1-4; D gene ambiguous. Trimming shortened V by 4 bases and J by 3 bases, and 9 bases separated the two germline ends. Germline V gives CDR1 SNHLY, CDR2 FYNNEI. This CDR3 region has 14 residues. The CDR3 here is CASSAGVANEKLFF. The CDR3 DNA reads TGTGCCAGCAGTGCCGGGGTGGCTAATGAAAAACTGTTTTTT.

Only a few counts were recorded for this clone. This chain links TRBV29-1 with TRBJ2-5; possibly TRBD2 for D (5 bases). Germline V lookup: CDR1 SQVTM, CDR2 ANQGSEA. With 1 base removed from V and 4 bases from J, the gap between germline ends came to 10 bases. The length of the CDR3 is 13 residues. The CDR3 loop reads CSVEVLVGETQYF. CDR3 DNA sequence: TGCAGCGTTGAAGTACTAGTGGGAGAGACCCAGTACTTC.

This clone was seen more than once but under ten times. This chain uses TRBV4-2 with TRBJ2-7; TRBD2 matches 11 bases. Germline trimming cut 4 bases from V and 2 bases from J; bases unmatched to any gene: 7. The CDR3 has 16 residues. The germline V gene encodes CDR1 LGHNA and CDR2 YNFKEQ. Written as DNA, the CDR3 is TGTGCCAGCAGCCCGGGCGGGACTAGCGGAGCCTACGAGCAGTACTTC. Protein: CASSPGGTSGAYEQYF.

This rearrangement joins TRBV18 to TRBJ1-4; the D gene is possibly TRBD1 (5 bases). This CDR3 has 15 amino acids. Looked up from germline, CDR1 is KGHSH and CDR2 is LQKENI. The V and J ends lost 3 bases and 3 bases respectively, with 11 bases between them. CDR3 region: CASSPVAGPNEKLFF. In nucleotides, the CDR3 is TGTGCCAGCTCACCGGTGGCAGGGCCTAATGAAAAACTGTTTTTT.

The J gene is TRBJ1-1, the V gene TRBV2; TRBD1 aligns across 9 bases. J was trimmed by 12 bases and V by 5 bases; bases with no gene match: 7. Germline V CDR1 and CDR2: SNHLY, FYNNEI. The CDR3 has 12 residues. As DNA, the CDR3 is TGTGCCAGCAGTCGGGACAGGGTGTTGACTTTCTTT. As protein: CASSRDRVLTFF.

As DNA, the CDR3 is TGCGCCAGCAGCCAGGGACTAGCGGGAGCCATCTCCTACGAGCAGTACTTC. This codes for CASSQGLAGAISYEQYF. This chain links TRBV4-3 with TRBJ2-7; 14 bases line up with TRBD2. CDR1 is LGHNA, CDR2 YSLEER, per germline. Unmatched junction bases numbered 4, after V lost 3 bases and J lost 0 bases. The CDR3 length is 17 residues.

The chain links TRBV10-2 to TRBJ1-2; D may be TRBD1 (6 bases). CDR1 is WSHSY, CDR2 SAAADI, per germline. Trimming left V 3 bases short and J 4 bases short, with 24 bases between. The CDR3 covers 18 residues. In DNA, the CDR3 is TGCGCCAGCAGTGATCCCGGCCAAATAAACAGGGAAAGCTATGGCTACACCTTC. It is translated as CASSDPGQINRESYGYTF.

The gene calls are TRBV21-1 and TRBJ2-2; the table's D call, TRBD2, was not checked against the DNA. TRBV21-1 is classified as a pseudogene. CDR3 size: 18 residues. CDR3 in amino acids: CASSTAGCKSGLTGELFF. The DNA for the CDR3 is TGTGCCAGCAGCACCGCAGGTTGTAAAAGCGGGCTCACCGGGGAGCTGTTTTTT.

The rearrangement uses TRBV29-1 and TRBJ2-7; maybe TRBD1 (6 bases). The germline V gene encodes CDR1 SQVTM and CDR2 ANQGSEA. The CDR3 has 13 residues. The V and J ends lost 6 bases and 7 bases respectively, with 19 bases between them. The CDR3 DNA sequence: TGCAGCGTCGGACAGTGGGGCGTGGGGGAGCAGTACTTC. This sequence encodes CSVGQWGVGEQYF.

The genes are TRBV28 and TRBJ1-5; the match to TRBD1 covers 11 bases. Losses at the gene ends were 1 base for V and 4 bases for J; bases not matched to a gene: 3. From germline, CDR1 is MDHEN and CDR2 SYDVKM. The CDR3 consists of 16 residues. CDR3 amino acids: CASSLLGTGGNQPQHF. The CDR3 DNA sequence: TGTGCCAGCAGTTTATTGGGGACAGGGGGAAATCAGCCCCAGCATTTT.

The chain links TRBV3-1 (or the pseudogene TRBV3-2) to TRBJ2-1; possibly TRBD2 for D (5 bases). With 0 bases removed from V and 4 bases from J, the gap between germline ends came to 16 bases. The CDR3 covers 17 residues. Germline V lookup: CDR1 LGHDT, CDR2 YNNKEL (reference sequence). The CDR3 region is CASSQDSMAGVYNEQFF. The CDR3 DNA sequence: TGTGCCAGCAGCCAAGACTCGATGGCGGGTGTTTACAATGAGCAGTTCTTC.

V is TRBV27 and J is TRBJ2-5, with D perhaps matching TRBD2 (6 bases). This CDR3 is built from 12 residues. V gave up 3 bases and J gave up 5 bases, with 7 bases separating them. CDR1 MNHEY and CDR2 SMNVEV come from the germline V gene (reference sequence). CDR3 sequence reads: CASSFGGETQYF. CDR3 bases: TGTGCCAGCAGTTTTGGAGGGGAGACCCAGTACTTC.

The chain combines TRBV7-8 with TRBJ2-2; 8 nucleotides agree with TRBD1. Trimming removed 3 bases from V and 1 base from J; junction bases left unmatched: 4. There are 16 residues in the CDR3. Per germline, CDR1 SGHVS and CDR2 FQNEAQ. The CDR3 DNA follows: TGTGCCAGCAGCTTGCGGACAGGGAGGAACACCGGGGAGCTGTTTTTT. This sequence encodes CASSLRTGRNTGELFF. Variable domain in full (rest from reference TRBV7-8 and TRBJ2-2): GAGVSQSPRYKVAKRGQDVALRCDPISGHVSLFWYQQALGQGPEFLTYFQNEAQLDKSGLPSDRFFAERPEGSVSTLKIQRTQQEDSAVYLCASSLRTGRNTGELFFGEGSRLTVL.

The table lists this clone with a few counts. V and J are TRBV19 and TRBJ2-7; possibly TRBD1 for D (5 bases). Germline V gene data show CDR1 as LNHDA and CDR2 as SQIVND (reference sequence). V lost 7 bases, J lost 4 bases, and 11 bases lay in between. The CDR3 has 12 amino acids. CDR3 region: CASTNRQYEQYF. Here the CDR3 DNA reads TGTGCCAGTACCAATCGACAGTACGAGCAGTACTTC.

The CDR3 sequence: CASSFGSGTGNTIYF. CDR3 DNA: TGCGCCAGCAGTTTTGGATCGGGAACTGGAAACACCATATATTTT. The J gene is TRBJ1-3, the V gene TRBV5-1; D gene uncertain. The CDR3 contains 15 residues. Looked up from germline, CDR1 is SGHRS and CDR2 is YFSETQ. V was clipped by 5 bases and J by 2 bases, with 14 bases between them.

The rearrangement links TRBV21-1 to TRBJ2-7; the table's TRBD2 call for D was not verified on the DNA. TRBV21-1 is designated a pseudogene. The CDR3 totals 23 residues. The CDR3 DNA follows: TGTGCCAGCAGCAAGGGCAGGGCTTCTAGCGCGGGTTCTCTGTCGACGGCTTCCTACGAGCAGTACGTC. Protein: CASSKGRASSAGSLSTASYEQYV.

The chain has TRBV6-5 and TRBJ1-1; D is possibly TRBD1 (5 bases). CDR1 is MNHEY and CDR2 is SVGAGI in the germline V gene. Trimming pared 2 bases from V and 1 base from J, leaving 5 bases between. CDR3 length equals 13 residues. Written as DNA, the CDR3 is TGTGCCAGCAGTTACGACAGGAACACTGAAGCTTTCTTT. Its translation: CASSYDRNTEAFF.

This chain uses TRBV25-1 with TRBJ2-3; a weak D match, TRBD2 (5 bases). Deletions cut 2 bases from V and 6 bases from J, with 12 bases between. Per germline, CDR1 MGHDK and CDR2 SYGVNS. The CDR3 extends over 14 amino acids. CDR3 sequence (DNA): TGTGCCAGCAGTGAAGGGTCGGGATTCGATACGCAGTATTTT. Amino acids: CASSEGSGFDTQYF.

The chain carries TRBV10-3 and TRBJ2-7; 11 bases agree with TRBD1. The CDR3 runs to 14 residues. Trimming removed 6 bases from V and 1 base from J; junction bases left unmatched: 2. Germline V gene lookup returns CDR1 ENHRY and CDR2 SYGVKD. The CDR3 DNA sequence: TGTGCCATCAGGGGGGACAGGGGGTCCTACGAGCAGTACTTC. Protein: CAIRGDRGSYEQYF.

This chain connects TRBV6-5 to TRBJ2-1; no firm D call. CDR1 and CDR2 from the germline V gene are MNHEY and SVGAGI. V was shortened by 8 bases and J by 4 bases, with 15 bases between the two germline ends. CDR3 size: 14 residues. CDR3 sequence reads: CASGEFGSYNEQFF. DNA of the CDR3: TGTGCCAGCGGAGAATTCGGATCTTACAATGAGCAGTTCTTC.

This clone was counted at least ten times. The chain couples TRBV11-2 to TRBJ2-1, with 9 bases aligning to TRBD1. This CDR3 has 13 amino acids. V was pared by 8 bases and J by 4 bases, with 3 bases of the junction left unmatched. Germline CDR1 SGHAT, CDR2 FQNNGV. The CDR3 nucleotides read TGTGCCAGCCGGACAGGGGATTACAATGAGCAGTTCTTC. Translation: CASRTGDYNEQFF. The complete variable domain, with remaining parts taken from reference TRBV11-2 and TRBJ2-1, reads EAGVAQSPRYKIIEKRQSVAFWCNPISGHATLYWYQQILGQGPKLLIQFQNNGVVDDSQLPKDRFSAERLKGVDSTLKIQPAKLEDSAVYLCASRTGDYNEQFFGPGTRLTVL.

The genes are TRBV3-1 (or the pseudogene TRBV3-2) and TRBJ2-1; 7 bases line up with TRBD2. Per germline, CDR1 LGHDT and CDR2 YNNKEL (reference sequence). Germline trimming cut 4 bases from V and 2 bases from J; bases unmatched to any gene: 5. CDR3 length equals 15 residues. The CDR3 sequence is CASSPWRGTYNEQFF. CDR3 coding DNA: TGTGCCAGCAGCCCCTGGCGGGGGACCTACAATGAGCAGTTCTTC.

In this sample, this clone turned up once. This sequence joins TRBV11-3 and TRBJ1-5; D gene uncertain. The CDR3 contains 14 residues. The V and J ends lost 1 base and 4 bases respectively, with 8 bases between them. CDR1 is SGHNT and CDR2 is YENEEA in the germline V gene. The CDR3: CASSLGSGNQPQHF. The CDR3 bases are TGTGCCAGCAGCTTAGGTTCGGGGAATCAGCCCCAGCATTTT.

The CDR3 sequence: CASSIIPGQSNQPQHF. The CDR3 coding sequence is TGTGCCAGTAGTATAATACCGGGACAGAGCAATCAGCCCCAGCATTTT. The chain employs TRBV19 and TRBJ1-5, with TRBD1 matching over 7 bases. This CDR3 contains 16 residues. From germline, CDR1 is LNHDA and CDR2 SQIVND (reference sequence). V shed 2 bases and J 1 base; nucleotides not matched to a gene: 5. Combining the CDR3 with reference TRBV19 and TRBJ1-5 gives the whole variable domain DGGITQSPKYLFRKEGQNVTLSCEQNLNHDAMYWYRQDPGQGLRLIYYSQIVNDFQKGDIAEGYSVSREKKESFPLTVTSAQKNPTAFYLCASSIIPGQSNQPQHFGDGTRLSIL.

Regarding this clone: One end of the junction does not line up with germline, which may come from a read error. The chain has TRBV7-7 and TRBJ2-2, with D possibly TRBD2 on 6 matching bases. This CDR3 region has 14 residues. Germline-derived CDR1 and CDR2 are SSHAT and FNYEAQ (reference sequence). The CDR3 sequence is CASSETRHTGELFF. Written as DNA, the CDR3 is TGTGCTAGCAGCGAGACTAGACACACCGGGGAGCTGTTTTTT.

The chain links TRBV5-5 to TRBJ2-7; 7 bases fit TRBD2. Germline CDR1 SGHKS, CDR2 YYEKEE (reference sequence). J was trimmed by 3 bases and V by 2 bases; bases with no gene match: 17. The CDR3 spans 18 residues. The CDR3 spells CASSLVVAGSGLRYEQYF. The DNA for the CDR3 is TGTGCCAGCAGCTTAGTTGTAGCGGGCTCAGGCCTTCGCTACGAGCAGTACTTC.

This chain joins TRBV12-3 or TRBV12-4 and TRBJ2-7, with D hard to call. V was clipped by 3 bases and J by 5 bases, with 11 bases between them. This CDR3 contains 13 residues. In DNA, the CDR3 is TGTGCCAGCAGTTTGTCGGCCCGGGACGAGCAGTACTTC. Translation: CASSLSARDEQYF.

V gene TRBV7-3 combines with J gene TRBJ2-5, with unresolved D. Germline CDR1 SGHTA, CDR2 FQGTGA. Trimming shortened V by 1 base and J by 1 base, and 4 bases separated the two germline ends. The CDR3 consists of 13 residues. CDR3 sequence reads: CASSLNSQETQYF. In DNA form, the CDR3 reads TGTGCCAGCAGCTTAAACAGCCAAGAGACCCAGTACTTC.

This clone has more than one count but fewer than ten. This chain links TRBV6-5 with TRBJ2-2; the D is unclear. The CDR3 sequence is 15 residues long. Trimming pared 6 bases from V and 5 bases from J, leaving 16 bases between. Germline CDR1 MNHEY, CDR2 SVGAGI. CDR3 sequence reads: CASSYAGLRTGELFF. The CDR3 DNA sequence: TGTGCCAGCAGCTACGCTGGTTTGCGTACCGGGGAGCTGTTTTTT.

The CDR3 nucleotides are TGTGCCAGCAGCAAAGGGGTAAATTACGAGCAGTACTTC. This codes for CASSKGVNYEQYF. The genes are TRBV25-1 and TRBJ2-7, with D possibly matching TRBD1 (5 bases). CDR1 and CDR2 (germline): MGHDK, SYGVNS. V gave up 6 bases and J gave up 4 bases, with 13 bases separating them. This CDR3 spans 13 amino acids.

This sequence joins TRBV24-1 and TRBJ2-1; 12 positions match TRBD1. There are 16 residues in the CDR3. V lost 6 bases and J lost 9; bases outside the gene matches: 11. CDR1 KGHDR and CDR2 SFDVKD come from the germline V gene. This CDR3 is CATSTRDRGPRSEQFF. CDR3 bases: TGTGCCACCAGTACCCGGGACAGGGGGCCACGCAGTGAGCAGTTCTTC.